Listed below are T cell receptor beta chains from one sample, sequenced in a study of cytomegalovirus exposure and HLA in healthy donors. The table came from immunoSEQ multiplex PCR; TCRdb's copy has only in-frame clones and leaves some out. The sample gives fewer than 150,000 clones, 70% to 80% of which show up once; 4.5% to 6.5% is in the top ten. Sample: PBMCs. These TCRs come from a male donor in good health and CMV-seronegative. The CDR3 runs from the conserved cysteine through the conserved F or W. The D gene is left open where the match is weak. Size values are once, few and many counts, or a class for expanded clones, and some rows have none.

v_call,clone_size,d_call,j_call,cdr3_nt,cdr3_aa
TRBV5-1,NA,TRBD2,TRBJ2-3,TGCGCCAGCAGCGAGGTCCTAGCGGGAACGCAGTATTTT,CASSEVLAGTQYF
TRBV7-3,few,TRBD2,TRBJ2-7,TGTGCCAGCAGCTTAAGGGGCGGGGGGGCCTACGAGCAGTACTTC,CASSLRGGGAYEQYF
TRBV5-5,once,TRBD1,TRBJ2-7,TGTGCCAGCAGCCAGACAGGGGGCGCGTACGAGCAGTACTTC,CASSQTGGAYEQYF
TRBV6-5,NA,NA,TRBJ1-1,TGTGCCAGCTCTACTCCCATGAACACTGAAGCTTTCTTT,CASSTPMNTEAFF
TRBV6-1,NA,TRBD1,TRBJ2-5,TGTGCCAGCAGTGAAGCGTGGTGGACAGGGGGACAAGAGACCCAGTACTTC,CASSEAWWTGGQETQYF
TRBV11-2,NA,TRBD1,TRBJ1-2,TGTGCCAGCAGCTCTATAGGGGGACAGGGGTTGGGCTACACCTTC,CASSSIGGQGLGYTF
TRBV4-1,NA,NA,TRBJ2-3,TGCGCCAGCAGCCGAAAACAGGGAAGTACAGATACGCAGTATTTT,CASSRKQGSTDTQYF
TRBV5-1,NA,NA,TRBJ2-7,TGCGCCAGCAGAGCCGGTGACGAGCAGTACTTC,CASRAGDEQYF
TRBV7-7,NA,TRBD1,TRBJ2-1,TGTGCTAGCAGCCCTGTGGGACAGCGGTATAATGAGCAGTTCTTC,CASSPVGQRYNEQFF
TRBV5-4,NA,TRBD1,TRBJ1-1,TGTGCCAGCAGCTCCCCAGGGGGCCACAAAGCTTTCTTT,CASSSPGGHKAFF
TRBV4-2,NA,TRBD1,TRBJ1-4,TGTGCCAGCAGCCAGGACAGGGGACTGGGTAATGAAAAACTGTTTTTT,CASSQDRGLGNEKLFF
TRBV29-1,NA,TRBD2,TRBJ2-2,TGCAGCGTTGAAGCTAGCGGTAGGACCGGGGAGCTGTTTTTT,CSVEASGRTGELFF
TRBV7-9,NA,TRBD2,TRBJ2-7,TGTGCCAGCAGCTTACTAGCGGGGGTGTGGGAGCAGTACTTC,CASSLLAGVWEQYF
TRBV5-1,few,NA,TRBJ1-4,TGCGCCAGCAGCTCCCGCGGGGGCGAAAAACTGTTTTTT,CASSSRGGEKLFF
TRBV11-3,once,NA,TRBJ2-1,TGTGCCAGCAGCTCCCAGCGGTCCTACAATGAGCAGTTCTTC,CASSSQRSYNEQFF
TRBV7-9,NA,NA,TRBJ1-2,TGTGCCAGCAGCCGCACCGGGACACCGCCAATTAGAACCTTC,CASSRTGTPPIRTF
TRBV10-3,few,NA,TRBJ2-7,TGTGCCATCGCGGGGAACTACGAGCAGTACTTC,CAIAGNYEQYF
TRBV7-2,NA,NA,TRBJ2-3,TGTGCCAGCAGCCACAGACAGGCCCCTATCACAGATACGCAGTATTTT,CASSHRQAPITDTQYF
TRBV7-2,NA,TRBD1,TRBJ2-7,TGTGCCAGCAGCCCTTGGGACAGTTCCTCCTACGAGCAGTACTTC,CASSPWDSSSYEQYF
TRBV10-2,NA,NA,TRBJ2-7,TGCGCCAGCAGTGCTCTAGCTTACGAGCAGTACTTC,CASSALAYEQYF
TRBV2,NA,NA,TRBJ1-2,TGTGCCAGCAGGGGCGCGGGGGGCTACACCTTC,CASRGAGGYTF
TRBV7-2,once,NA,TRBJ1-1,TGTGCCAGCAGCTCTTTGACAGCGAACACTGAAGCTTTCTTT,CASSSLTANTEAFF
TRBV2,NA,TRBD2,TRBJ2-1,TGTGCCAGCCACTGGACTAGCGGGGGGGCGGGCGAGCAGTTCTTC,CASHWTSGGAGEQFF
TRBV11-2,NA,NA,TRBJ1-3,TGTGCCAGCAGCTTATTATTAAGAAACACCATATATTTT,CASSLLLRNTIYF
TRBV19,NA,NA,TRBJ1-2,TGTGCCAGTAGTATATGGGGTGCACAGGGAGTTAACTATGGCTACACCTTC,CASSIWGAQGVNYGYTF
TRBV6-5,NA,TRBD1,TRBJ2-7,TGTGCCAGCAGAGCCTCCGGGACAGGGAGCTACGAGCAGTACTTC,CASRASGTGSYEQYF
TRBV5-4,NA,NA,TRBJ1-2,TGTGCCAGCAGGCATACGGGTGGCTACACCTTC,CASRHTGGYTF
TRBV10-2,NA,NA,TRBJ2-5,TGCGCCAGCAGTCGGTTTAAGAGGGAAGAGACCCAGTACTTC,CASSRFKREETQYF
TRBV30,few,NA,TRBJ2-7,TGTGCCTGGAGTATAGGAGTTGGCTACGAGCAGTACTTC,CAWSIGVGYEQYF
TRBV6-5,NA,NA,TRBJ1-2,TGTGCCAGCAGTTACCTCGAGAGCCGGGGCTACACCTTC,CASSYLESRGYTF
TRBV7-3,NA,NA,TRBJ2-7,TGTGCCAGCAGCTTAACTGGGCAGAACTACGAGCAGTACTTC,CASSLTGQNYEQYF
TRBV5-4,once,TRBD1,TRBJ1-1,TGTGCCAGCAGCCTATGGGGACAGGGGAACACTGAAGCTTTCTTT,CASSLWGQGNTEAFF
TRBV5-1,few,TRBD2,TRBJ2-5,TGCGCCAGCAGCTTGGACCCAGCGGGGGGCCAAGAGACCCAGTACTTC,CASSLDPAGGQETQYF
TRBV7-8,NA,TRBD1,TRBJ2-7,TGTGCCAGCAGCTGGGGACAGACCTACGAGCAGTACTTC,CASSWGQTYEQYF
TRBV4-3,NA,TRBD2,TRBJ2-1,TGCGCCAGCAGCCAAGCACCCAGCGGGGCCTTGTACAATGAGCAGTTCTTC,CASSQAPSGALYNEQFF
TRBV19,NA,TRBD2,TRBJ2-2,TGTGCCAGTAGGCCTAGCGGGGGGACCACCGGGGAGCTGTTTTTT,CASRPSGGTTGELFF
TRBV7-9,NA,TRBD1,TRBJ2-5,TGTGCCAGCAGCTACAGGGGCAGGGGGCGAGAGACCCAGTACTTC,CASSYRGRGRETQYF
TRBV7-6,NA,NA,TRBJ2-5,TGTGCCAGCAGTCGACAAAATACAGAGACCCAGTACTTC,CASSRQNTETQYF
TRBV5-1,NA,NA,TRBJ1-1,TGCGCCAGCAGCTATATAACAGGGACTGAAGCTTTCTTT,CASSYITGTEAFF
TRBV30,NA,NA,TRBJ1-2,TGTGCCTGGAGTGTTTACAGGGATTATGGCTACACCTTC,CAWSVYRDYGYTF
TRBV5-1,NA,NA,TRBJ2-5,TGCGCCAGCAGCTTTAGGGGGCAAGAGACCCAGTACTTC,CASSFRGQETQYF
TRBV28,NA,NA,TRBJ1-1,TGTGCCAGCAGTTTCGGGCGGGGGGGGCGAGCTTTCTTT,CASSFGRGGRAFF
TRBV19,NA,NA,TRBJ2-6,TGTGTCAGTAGTCTCACCGGGTTAGGGGCCAACGTCCTGACTTTC,CVSSLTGLGANVLTF
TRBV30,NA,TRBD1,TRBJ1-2,TGTGCCTGGAGTGGCCCTGGACAGGCGGGCTACACCTTC,CAWSGPGQAGYTF
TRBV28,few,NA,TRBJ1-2,TGTGCCAGCAGACCTACAGGGAACTATGGCTACACCTTC,CASRPTGNYGYTF
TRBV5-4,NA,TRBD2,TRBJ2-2,TGTGCCAGCAGCAACTCTGCGGGGGGAGAGTCCGGGGAGCTGTTTTTT,CASSNSAGGESGELFF
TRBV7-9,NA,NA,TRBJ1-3,TGTGCCAGCAGCCGAGATAGCTCTGGAAACACCATATATTTT,CASSRDSSGNTIYF
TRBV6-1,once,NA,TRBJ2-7,TGTGCCAGCAGTGTAACAGGGTCCAAACCCTACGAGCAGTACTTC,CASSVTGSKPYEQYF
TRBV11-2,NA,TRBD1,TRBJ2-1,TGTGCCAGCAGCATCCGGACAGGGCAGTTCTTC,CASSIRTGQFF
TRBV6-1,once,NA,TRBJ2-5,TGTGCCAGCAGACGGGAGCGGCAAGAGACCCAGTACTTC,CASRRERQETQYF
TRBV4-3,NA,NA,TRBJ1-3,TGCGCCAGCAGCCCCGAACAAACAGTATCTGGAAACACCATATATTTT,CASSPEQTVSGNTIYF
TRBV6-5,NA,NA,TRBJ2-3,TGTGCCAGCAGCACCGTCGGGATGGCGCAGTATTTT,CASSTVGMAQYF
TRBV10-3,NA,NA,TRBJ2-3,TGTGCCATCAGTGAGCCAGGGGCCAGCACAGATACGCAGTATTTT,CAISEPGASTDTQYF
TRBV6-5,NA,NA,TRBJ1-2,TGTGCCAGCAGTACGACAGGATATGGCTACACCTTC,CASSTTGYGYTF
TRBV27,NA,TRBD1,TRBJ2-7,TGTGCCAGCTCCCGGGCAGGGGGCGCGTTCGAGCAGTACTTC,CASSRAGGAFEQYF
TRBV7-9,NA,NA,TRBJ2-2,TGTGCCAGCAGTCGGGATACCGGGGAGCTGTTTTTT,CASSRDTGELFF
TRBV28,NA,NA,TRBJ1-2,TGTGCCAGCAGCCCGGCGGCGGACTATGGCTACACCTTC,CASSPAADYGYTF